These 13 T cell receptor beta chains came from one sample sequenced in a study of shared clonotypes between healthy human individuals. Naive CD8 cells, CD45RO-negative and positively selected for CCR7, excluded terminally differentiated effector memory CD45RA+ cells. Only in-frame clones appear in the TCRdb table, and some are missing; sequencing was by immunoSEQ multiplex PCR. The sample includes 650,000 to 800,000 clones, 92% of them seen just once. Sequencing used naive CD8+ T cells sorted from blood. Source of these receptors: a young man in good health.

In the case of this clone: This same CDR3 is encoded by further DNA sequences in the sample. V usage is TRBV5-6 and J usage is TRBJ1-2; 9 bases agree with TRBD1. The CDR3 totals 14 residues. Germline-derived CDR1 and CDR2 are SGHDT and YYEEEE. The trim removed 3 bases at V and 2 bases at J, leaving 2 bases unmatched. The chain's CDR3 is CASSSGTGNYGYTF. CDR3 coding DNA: TGTGCCAGCAGCTCCGGGACAGGGAACTATGGCTACACCTTC.

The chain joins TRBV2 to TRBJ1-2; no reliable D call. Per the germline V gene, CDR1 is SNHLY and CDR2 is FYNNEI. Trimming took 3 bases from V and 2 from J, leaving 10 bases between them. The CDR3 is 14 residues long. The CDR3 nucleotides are TGTGCCAGCAGTGAGGATCAGTCGAACTATGGCTACACCTTC. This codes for CASSEDQSNYGYTF.

CDR3 nucleotide sequence: TGTGCCATCAGTCAGACTAGCGACACCTCAGAGACCCAGTACTTC. Translation gives CAISQTSDTSETQYF. The chain uses TRBV10-3 and TRBJ2-5; TRBD2 matches 8 bases. The J segment lost 4 bases and the V segment lost 5 bases, leaving 9 bases of the junction unmatched. The length of the CDR3 is 15 residues. Germline CDR1 reads ENHRY; CDR2 reads SYGVKD.

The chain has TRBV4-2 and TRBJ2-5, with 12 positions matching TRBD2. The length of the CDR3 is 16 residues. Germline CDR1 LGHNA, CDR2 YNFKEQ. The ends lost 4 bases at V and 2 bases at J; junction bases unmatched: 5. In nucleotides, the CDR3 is TGTGCCAGCAGCCCGAGGACTAGCGGGACTCAAGAGACCCAGTACTTC. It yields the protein CASSPRTSGTQETQYF.

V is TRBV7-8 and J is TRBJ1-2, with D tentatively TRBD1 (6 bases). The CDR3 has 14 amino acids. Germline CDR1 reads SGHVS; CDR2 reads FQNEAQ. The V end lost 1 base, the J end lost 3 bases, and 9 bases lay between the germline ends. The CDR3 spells CASSLETGYYGYTF. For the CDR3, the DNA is TGTGCCAGCAGCTTAGAGACAGGCTACTATGGCTACACCTTC. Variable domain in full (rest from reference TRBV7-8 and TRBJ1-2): GAGVSQSPRYKVAKRGQDVALRCDPISGHVSLFWYQQALGQGPEFLTYFQNEAQLDKSGLPSDRFFAERPEGSVSTLKIQRTQQEDSAVYLCASSLETGYYGYTFGSGTRLTVV.

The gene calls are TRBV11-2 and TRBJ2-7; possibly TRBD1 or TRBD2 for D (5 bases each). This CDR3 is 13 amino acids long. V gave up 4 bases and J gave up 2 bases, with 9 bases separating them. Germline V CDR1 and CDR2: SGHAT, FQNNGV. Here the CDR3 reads CASSSGLTYEQYF. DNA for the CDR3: TGTGCCAGCAGCTCGGGGCTTACCTACGAGCAGTACTTC. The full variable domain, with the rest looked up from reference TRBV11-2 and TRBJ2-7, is EAGVAQSPRYKIIEKRQSVAFWCNPISGHATLYWYQQILGQGPKLLIQFQNNGVVDDSQLPKDRFSAERLKGVDSTLKIQPAKLEDSAVYLCASSSGLTYEQYFGPGTRLTVT.

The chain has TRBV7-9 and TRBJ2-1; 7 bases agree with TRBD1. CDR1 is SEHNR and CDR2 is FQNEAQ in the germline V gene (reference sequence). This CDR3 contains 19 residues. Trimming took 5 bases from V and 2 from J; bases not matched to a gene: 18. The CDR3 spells CASSPLDRIELGTYNEQFF. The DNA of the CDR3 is TGTGCCAGCAGCCCCTTGGACAGGATTGAGTTGGGGACCTACAATGAGCAGTTCTTC.

CDR3 protein: CASSLVKGAGEQFF. The CDR3 DNA sequence: TGTGCCAGCAGCTTAGTCAAGGGGGCGGGTGAGCAGTTCTTC. J is TRBJ2-1 and V is TRBV7-9; 7 nucleotides agree with TRBD1. CDR1 and CDR2 (germline): SEHNR, FQNEAQ (reference sequence). This CDR3 region has 14 residues. The J segment lost 9 bases and the V segment lost 1 base, leaving 6 bases of the junction unmatched.

CDR3 coding DNA: TGTGCCAGCAGCCAAGCGACCAACTATGGCTACACCTTC. Translated: CASSQATNYGYTF. The chain is built from TRBV14 and TRBJ1-2, with D unresolved. Germline CDR1 is SGHDN and CDR2 is FVKESK. Trimming took off 1 base at V and 2 bases at J, with 5 bases between the two ends. The CDR3 consists of 13 residues.

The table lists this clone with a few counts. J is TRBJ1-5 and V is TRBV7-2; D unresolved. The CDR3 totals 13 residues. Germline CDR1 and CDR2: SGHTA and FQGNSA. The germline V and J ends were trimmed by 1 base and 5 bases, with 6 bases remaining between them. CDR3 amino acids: CASSLDSDQPQHF. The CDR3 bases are TGTGCCAGCAGCTTAGATTCGGATCAGCCCCAGCATTTT.

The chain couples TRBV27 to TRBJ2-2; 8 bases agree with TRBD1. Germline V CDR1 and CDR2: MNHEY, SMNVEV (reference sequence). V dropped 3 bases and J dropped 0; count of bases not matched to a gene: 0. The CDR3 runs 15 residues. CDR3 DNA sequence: TGTGCCAGCAGTTTGGGACAGGCGAACACCGGGGAGCTGTTTTTT. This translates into CASSLGQANTGELFF.

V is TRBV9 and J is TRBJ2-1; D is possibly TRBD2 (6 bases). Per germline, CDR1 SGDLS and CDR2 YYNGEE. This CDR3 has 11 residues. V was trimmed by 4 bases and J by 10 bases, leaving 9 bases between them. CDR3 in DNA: TGTGCCAGCAGCTTCGGACTAGAGCAGTTCTTC. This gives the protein CASSFGLEQFF.

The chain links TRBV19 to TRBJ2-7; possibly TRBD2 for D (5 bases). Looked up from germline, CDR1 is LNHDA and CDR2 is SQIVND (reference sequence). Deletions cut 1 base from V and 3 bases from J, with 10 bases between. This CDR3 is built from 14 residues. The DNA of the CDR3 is TGTGCCAGTAGTATAGCGGGATCCGGCTACGAGCAGTACTTC. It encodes CASSIAGSGYEQYF.